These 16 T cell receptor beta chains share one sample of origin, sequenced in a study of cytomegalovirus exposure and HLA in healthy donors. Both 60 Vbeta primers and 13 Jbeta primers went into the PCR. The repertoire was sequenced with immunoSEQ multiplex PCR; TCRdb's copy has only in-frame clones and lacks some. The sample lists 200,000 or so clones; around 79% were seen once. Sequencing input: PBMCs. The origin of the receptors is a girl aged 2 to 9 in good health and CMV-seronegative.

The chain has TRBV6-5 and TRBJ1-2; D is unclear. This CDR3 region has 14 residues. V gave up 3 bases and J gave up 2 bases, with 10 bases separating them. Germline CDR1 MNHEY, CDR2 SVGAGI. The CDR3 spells CASSYNALNYGYTF. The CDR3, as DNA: TGTGCCAGCAGTTATAACGCGCTAAACTATGGCTACACCTTC.

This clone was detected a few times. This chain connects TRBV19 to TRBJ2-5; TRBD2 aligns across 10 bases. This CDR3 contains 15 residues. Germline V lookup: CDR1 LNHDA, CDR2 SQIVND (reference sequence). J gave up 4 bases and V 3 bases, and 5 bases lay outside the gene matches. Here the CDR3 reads CASSMLAGVVETQYF. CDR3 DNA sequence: TGTGCCAGTAGTATGCTAGCGGGAGTAGTAGAGACCCAGTACTTC.

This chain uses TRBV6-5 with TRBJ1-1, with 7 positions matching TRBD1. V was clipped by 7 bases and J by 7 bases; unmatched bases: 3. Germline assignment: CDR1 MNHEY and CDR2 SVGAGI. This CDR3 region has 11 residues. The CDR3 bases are TGTGCCAGCACCCAGGGGGGTGAAGCTTTCTTT. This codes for CASTQGGEAFF.

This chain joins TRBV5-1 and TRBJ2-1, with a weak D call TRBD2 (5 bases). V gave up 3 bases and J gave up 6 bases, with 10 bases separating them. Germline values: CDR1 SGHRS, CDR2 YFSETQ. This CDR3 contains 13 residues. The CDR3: CASSSTRGNEQFF. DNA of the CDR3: TGCGCCAGCAGCTCGACACGGGGCAATGAGCAGTTCTTC.

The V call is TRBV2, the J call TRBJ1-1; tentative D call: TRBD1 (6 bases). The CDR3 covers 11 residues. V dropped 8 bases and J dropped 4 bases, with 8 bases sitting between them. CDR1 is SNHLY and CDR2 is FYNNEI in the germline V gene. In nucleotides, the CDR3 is TGTGCCAGCGAGGACAGCACTGAAGCTTTCTTT. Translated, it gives CASEDSTEAFF. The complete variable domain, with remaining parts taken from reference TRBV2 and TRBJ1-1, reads EPEVTQTPSHQVTQMGQEVILRCVPISNHLYFYWYRQILGQKVEFLVSFYNNEISEKSEIFDDQFSVERPDGSNFTLKIRSTKLEDSAMYFCASEDSTEAFFGQGTRLTVV.

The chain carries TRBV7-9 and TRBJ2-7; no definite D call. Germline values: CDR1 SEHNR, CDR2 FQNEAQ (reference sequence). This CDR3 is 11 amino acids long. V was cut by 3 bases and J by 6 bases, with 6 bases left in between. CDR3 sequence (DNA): TGTGCCAGCAGCTTTTCGGTCGAGCAGTACTTC. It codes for CASSFSVEQYF. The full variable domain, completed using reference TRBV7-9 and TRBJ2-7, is DTGVSQNPRHKITKRGQNVTFRCDPISEHNRLYWYRQTLGQGPEFLTYFQNEAQLEKSRLLSDRFSAERPKGSFSTLEIQRTEQGDSAMYLCASSFSVEQYFGPGTRLTVT.

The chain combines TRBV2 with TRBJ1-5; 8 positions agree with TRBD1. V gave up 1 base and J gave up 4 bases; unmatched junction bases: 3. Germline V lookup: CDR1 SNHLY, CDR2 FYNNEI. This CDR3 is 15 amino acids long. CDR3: CASSEEQGVNQPQHF. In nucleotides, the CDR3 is TGTGCCAGCAGTGAAGAACAGGGGGTAAATCAGCCCCAGCATTTT. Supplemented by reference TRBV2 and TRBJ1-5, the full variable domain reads EPEVTQTPSHQVTQMGQEVILRCVPISNHLYFYWYRQILGQKVEFLVSFYNNEISEKSEIFDDQFSVERPDGSNFTLKIRSTKLEDSAMYFCASSEEQGVNQPQHFGDGTRLSIL.

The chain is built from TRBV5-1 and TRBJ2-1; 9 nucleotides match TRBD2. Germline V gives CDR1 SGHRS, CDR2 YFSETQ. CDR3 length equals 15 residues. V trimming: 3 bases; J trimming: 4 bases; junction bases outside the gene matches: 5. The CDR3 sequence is CASSSRTSGYNEQFF. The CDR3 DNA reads TGCGCCAGCAGCTCGCGAACTAGCGGGTACAATGAGCAGTTCTTC.

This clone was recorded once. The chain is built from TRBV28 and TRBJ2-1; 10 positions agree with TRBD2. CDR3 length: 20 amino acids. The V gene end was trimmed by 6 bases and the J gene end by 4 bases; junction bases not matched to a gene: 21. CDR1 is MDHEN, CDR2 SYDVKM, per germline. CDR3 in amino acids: CASRRGVAGGPDSGYNEQFF. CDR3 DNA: TGTGCCAGCAGACGAGGGGTAGCGGGAGGCCCCGACTCCGGATACAATGAGCAGTTCTTC.

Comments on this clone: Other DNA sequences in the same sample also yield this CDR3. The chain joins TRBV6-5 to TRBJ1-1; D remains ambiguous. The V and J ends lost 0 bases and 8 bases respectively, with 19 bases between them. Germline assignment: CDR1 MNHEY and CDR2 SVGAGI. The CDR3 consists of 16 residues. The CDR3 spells CASSYSKRWKVAEAFF. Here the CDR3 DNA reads TGTGCCAGCAGTTACTCGAAGAGGTGGAAGGTCGCCGAAGCTTTCTTT.

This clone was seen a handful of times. The CDR3 DNA follows: TGTGCCAGCAGCCAGACAGGGCCCGAGCAGTACTTC. Amino acids: CASSQTGPEQYF. V gene TRBV6-6 combines with J gene TRBJ2-7; TRBD1 agrees at 7 bases. Per germline, CDR1 MNHNY and CDR2 SVGAGI (reference sequence). The ends lost 6 bases at V and 6 bases at J; junction bases unmatched: 5. The CDR3 extends over 12 amino acids.

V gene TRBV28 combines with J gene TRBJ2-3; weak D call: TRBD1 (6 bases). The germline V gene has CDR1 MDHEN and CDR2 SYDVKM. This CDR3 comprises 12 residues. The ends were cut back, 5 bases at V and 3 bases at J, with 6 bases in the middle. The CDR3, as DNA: TGTGCCAGCAGTGGACAGACAGATACGCAGTATTTT. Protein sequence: CASSGQTDTQYF.

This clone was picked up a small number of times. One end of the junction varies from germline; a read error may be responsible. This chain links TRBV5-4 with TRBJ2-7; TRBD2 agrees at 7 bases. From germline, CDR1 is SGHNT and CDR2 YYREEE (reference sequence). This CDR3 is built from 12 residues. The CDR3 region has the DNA TGTGCCAGCAGCTTGGGGGGGGGAGCTGCAAGCTTC. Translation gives CASSLGGGAASF.

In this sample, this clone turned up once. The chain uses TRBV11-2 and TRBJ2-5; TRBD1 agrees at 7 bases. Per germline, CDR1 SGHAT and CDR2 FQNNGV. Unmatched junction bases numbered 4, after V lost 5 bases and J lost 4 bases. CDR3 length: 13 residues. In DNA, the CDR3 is TGTGCCAGCAGCCCGGGACAGAGAGAGACCCAGTACTTC. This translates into CASSPGQRETQYF.

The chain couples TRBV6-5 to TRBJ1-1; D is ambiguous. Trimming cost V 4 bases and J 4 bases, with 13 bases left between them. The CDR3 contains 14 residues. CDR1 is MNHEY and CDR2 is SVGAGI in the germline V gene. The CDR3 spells CASSSQQVATEAFF. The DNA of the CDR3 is TGTGCCAGCAGTTCACAACAAGTCGCCACTGAAGCTTTCTTT.

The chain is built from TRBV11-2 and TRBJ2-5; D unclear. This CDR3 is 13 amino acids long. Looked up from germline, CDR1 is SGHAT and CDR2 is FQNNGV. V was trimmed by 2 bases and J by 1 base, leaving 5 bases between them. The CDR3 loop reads CASSLIGQETQYF. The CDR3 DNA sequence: TGTGCCAGCAGCTTAATCGGCCAAGAGACCCAGTACTTC.